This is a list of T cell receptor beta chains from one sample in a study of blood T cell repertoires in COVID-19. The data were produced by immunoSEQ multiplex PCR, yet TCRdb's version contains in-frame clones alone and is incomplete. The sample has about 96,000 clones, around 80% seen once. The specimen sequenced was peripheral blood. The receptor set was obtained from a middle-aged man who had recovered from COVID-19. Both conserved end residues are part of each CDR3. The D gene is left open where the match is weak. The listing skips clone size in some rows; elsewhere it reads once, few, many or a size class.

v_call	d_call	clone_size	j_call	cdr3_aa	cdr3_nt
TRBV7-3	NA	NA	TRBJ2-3	CASSLGTVSTDTQYF	TGTGCCAGCAGCTTAGGGACTGTTAGCACAGATACGCAGTATTTT
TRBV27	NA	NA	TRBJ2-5	CASSPRTQYF	TGTGCCAGCAGTCCCAGGACCCAGTACTTC
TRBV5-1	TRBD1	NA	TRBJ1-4	CASSLEGQGTGEKLFF	TGCGCCAGCAGCTTGGAGGGACAGGGCACGGGTGAAAAACTGTTTTTT
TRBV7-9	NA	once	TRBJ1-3	CASSLVGRGNTIYF	TGTGCCAGCAGCTTGGTAGGCAGGGGAAACACCATATATTTT
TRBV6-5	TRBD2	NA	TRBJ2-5	CASSYGLAGGQETQYF	TGTGCCAGCAGTTACGGACTAGCGGGGGGGCAAGAGACCCAGTACTTC
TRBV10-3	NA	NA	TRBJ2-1	CAISAEEGRSEQFF	TGTGCCATCAGTGCTGAGGAAGGGAGAAGTGAGCAGTTCTTC
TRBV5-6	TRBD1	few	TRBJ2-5	CASSYGQGQETQYF	TGTGCCAGCAGCTATGGACAGGGACAAGAGACCCAGTACTTC
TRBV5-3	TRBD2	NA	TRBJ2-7	CARSAIDQTSGRTTEQYF	TGTGCCAGAAGCGCGATTGATCAGACTAGCGGGAGGACTACGGAGCAGTACTTC
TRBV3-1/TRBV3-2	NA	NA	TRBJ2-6	CASETGHAGANVLTF	TGTGCCAGCGAAACAGGACACGCTGGGGCCAACGTCCTGACTTTC
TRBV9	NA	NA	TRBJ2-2	CASSVDQDTGELFF	TGTGCCAGCAGCGTAGATCAGGACACCGGGGAGCTGTTTTTT